The 5 T cell receptor beta chains presented below share a single source sample, sequenced in a study of response to subunit inactivated influenza vaccine. MiXCR, run by TCRdb on the RT-PCR reads, gives a single entry per CDR3 protein. Seen here are hundreds of thousands of distinct CDR3 sequences, 14% observed once, and the top ten hold 7.6%. Source: PBMCs from blood, taken around 15 days before vaccination. The receptors stem from a man aged 45-65 years who received an inactivated influenza vaccine.

This clonotype was seen only a few times. V usage is TRBV5-1 and J usage is TRBJ1-1, with TRBD1 as a possible D gene (6 bases). Germline values: CDR1 SGHRS, CDR2 YFSETQ. V lost 0 bases and J lost 2, with 11 bases in between. The CDR3 is 15 residues long. CDR3 loop: CASSLGGLGNTEAFF. CDR3 nucleotides: TGCGCCAGCAGCTTGGGGGGGCTCGGTAACACTGAAGCTTTCTTT.

This clonotype was seen once. One end of the junction is discordant with germline, which a read error may explain. This chain connects TRBV24-1 to TRBJ2-7, with D uncertain. This CDR3 has 13 residues. Germline V CDR1 and CDR2: KGHDR, SFDVKD. The CDR3 loop is CATSEPKTYQQYF. DNA for the CDR3: TGTGCCACCAGTGAGCCTAAAACCTACCAGCAGTACTTC.

The chain carries TRBV7-2 and TRBJ1-4; D gene ambiguous. This CDR3 has 13 amino acids. CDR1 and CDR2 (germline): SGHTA, FQGNSA. The V gene lost 5 bases and the J gene lost 8 bases, with 12 bases spanning the gap. The DNA of the CDR3 is TGTGCCAGCAGCATCCTTCCCAAGGAAAAACTGTTTTTT. This codes for CASSILPKEKLFF.

This clonotype was seen more than once but under ten times. The chain is built from TRBV24-1 and TRBJ2-2; TRBD1 matches 10 bases. CDR1 and CDR2 (germline): KGHDR, SFDVKD. This CDR3 is built from 16 residues. The trim removed 3 bases at V and 4 bases at J, leaving 4 bases unmatched. The CDR3 nucleotides are TGTGCCACCAGTGATCCCGGGACAGGGGTCACCGGGGAGCTGTTTTTT. This gives the protein CATSDPGTGVTGELFF.

The chain links TRBV6-1 to TRBJ1-3; no reliable D call. Germline values: CDR1 MNHNS, CDR2 SASEGT. V dropped 7 bases and J dropped 0 bases, with 10 bases sitting between them. CDR3 length equals 14 residues. The CDR3 region has the DNA TGTGCCAGCACCGACCGAAGCTCTGGAAACACCATATATTTT. Translation: CASTDRSSGNTIYF.